Below, 11 T cell receptor beta chains from the same sample are listed, as sequenced in a study of T cell responses to AZD1222 COVID-19 vaccine. Sequenced by immunoSEQ multiplex PCR; TCRdb stores in-frame clones only, minus some. There are roughly 140,000 clones in the sample; 85% to 95% occur only once, and about 1.6% lies in the top ten. Here the sequenced sample was peripheral blood, taken 28 days after the second AZD1222 dose. The receptors derive from an adult who received the AZD1222 COVID-19 vaccine.

This chain joins TRBV5-4 and TRBJ2-7; possible D gene TRBD1, 6 bases. V was cut by 4 bases and J by 7 bases, with 18 bases left in between. The CDR3 has 14 residues. Per germline, CDR1 SGHNT and CDR2 YYREEE (reference sequence). CDR3 protein: CASSPGDGFGEQYF. CDR3 nucleotides: TGTGCCAGCAGCCCAGGGGACGGCTTTGGGGAGCAGTACTTC.

The genes are TRBV6-5 and TRBJ2-3; D is possibly TRBD1 (5 bases). Germline V CDR1 and CDR2: MNHEY, SVGAGI. This CDR3 has 13 amino acids. V was trimmed by 7 bases and J by 1 base, leaving 9 bases between them. CDR3 loop: CASKGYGTDTQYF. The CDR3 bases are TGTGCCAGCAAGGGGTATGGCACAGATACGCAGTATTTT.

The V gene is TRBV19, the J gene TRBJ2-6; D is possibly TRBD1 (5 bases). The CDR3 loop spans 16 amino acids. The ends were cut back, 4 bases at V and 0 bases at J, with 10 bases in the middle. Germline V gives CDR1 LNHDA, CDR2 SQIVND (reference sequence). The CDR3 sequence is CASSTSDNSGANVLTF. Written as DNA, the CDR3 is TGTGCCAGTAGTACTTCGGACAACTCTGGGGCCAACGTCCTGACTTTC. The full variable domain, its missing parts supplied by reference TRBV19 and TRBJ2-6, is DGGITQSPKYLFRKEGQNVTLSCEQNLNHDAMYWYRQDPGQGLRLIYYSQIVNDFQKGDIAEGYSVSREKKESFPLTVTSAQKNPTAFYLCASSTSDNSGANVLTFGAGSRLTVL.

This clone occurred a few times. The chain uses TRBV7-9 and TRBJ2-7; D ambiguous. Germline-derived CDR1 and CDR2 are SEHNR and FQNEAQ (reference sequence). This CDR3 comprises 13 residues. V was trimmed by 3 bases and J by 4 bases, leaving 10 bases between them. CDR3 sequence (DNA): TGTGCCAGCAGCTTTTTATGGGATTACGAGCAGTACTTC. Its protein product is CASSFLWDYEQYF.

The rearrangement links TRBV3-1 (or the pseudogene TRBV3-2) to TRBJ1-2; 7 bases agree with TRBD1. There are 14 residues in the CDR3. With V trimmed by 5 bases and J by 4 bases, 7 bases remained unmatched. Germline V gene data show CDR1 as LGHDT and CDR2 as YNNKEL (reference sequence). The CDR3 region has the DNA TGTGCCAGCAGCGAACACAGGGGTAGCTATGGCTACACCTTC. Its translation is CASSEHRGSYGYTF.

J is TRBJ2-1 and V is TRBV5-5; 9 positions agree with TRBD1. The CDR3 runs 20 residues. Germline V gene lookup returns CDR1 SGHKS and CDR2 YYEKEE (reference sequence). V was pared by 3 bases and J by 3 bases, with 19 bases of the junction left unmatched. This CDR3 is CASSSLGQGRMRENYNEQFF. CDR3 DNA sequence: TGTGCCAGCAGCTCACTGGGACAGGGAAGGATGCGGGAGAACTACAATGAGCAGTTCTTC.

This clone was counted a few times. This rearrangement joins TRBV11-2 to TRBJ1-2, with 7 bases fitting TRBD1. From germline, CDR1 is SGHAT and CDR2 FQNNGV. There are 11 residues in the CDR3. V lost 5 bases and J lost 9; bases outside the gene matches: 3. CDR3 DNA: TGTGCCAGCAGCCACAGGGGTAGCTACACCTTC. Its protein is CASSHRGSYTF.

This clone was seen more than once but under ten times. Compared with germline, one end of the junction differs, possibly owing to a read error. J is TRBJ1-1 and V is TRBV10-3; TRBD1 might be the D (5 bases). The CDR3 length is 12 residues. The germline gives CDR1 ENHRY, CDR2 SYGVKD. CDR3 loop: CASREPQGAATF. The CDR3 nucleotides read TGTGCCAGCCGGGAACCCCAGGGTGCGGCAACCTTT.

The chain recombines TRBV15 with TRBJ2-5; D is unresolved. CDR3 length: 15 residues. V lost 1 base to trimming and J lost 4 bases, with 13 bases between them. Germline V gene lookup returns CDR1 LNHNV and CDR2 YYDKDF (reference sequence). CDR3 nucleotide sequence: TGTGCCACCAGCAGAGGCCTTGGCGCCCCAGAGACCCAGTACTTC. Its translation: CATSRGLGAPETQYF.

This rearrangement joins TRBV7-9 to TRBJ1-1, with 8 bases that match TRBD1. V was clipped by 0 bases and J by 10 bases; unmatched bases: 1. Germline V CDR1 and CDR2: SEHNR, FQNEAQ (reference sequence). The CDR3 covers 12 residues. DNA for the CDR3: TGTGCCAGCAGCTTAGCTGACAGGGGAGCTTTCTTT. Residues: CASSLADRGAFF.

V usage is TRBV19 and J usage is TRBJ1-1, with 8 nucleotides matching TRBD1. Germline CDR1 is LNHDA and CDR2 is SQIVND (reference sequence). CDR3 size: 14 residues. J was trimmed by 4 bases and V by 10 bases; bases with no gene match: 11. The CDR3 region has the DNA TGTGCCACCCTCCCTGGACAGGGTCCCACTGAAGCTTTCTTT. Translating gives CATLPGQGPTEAFF.